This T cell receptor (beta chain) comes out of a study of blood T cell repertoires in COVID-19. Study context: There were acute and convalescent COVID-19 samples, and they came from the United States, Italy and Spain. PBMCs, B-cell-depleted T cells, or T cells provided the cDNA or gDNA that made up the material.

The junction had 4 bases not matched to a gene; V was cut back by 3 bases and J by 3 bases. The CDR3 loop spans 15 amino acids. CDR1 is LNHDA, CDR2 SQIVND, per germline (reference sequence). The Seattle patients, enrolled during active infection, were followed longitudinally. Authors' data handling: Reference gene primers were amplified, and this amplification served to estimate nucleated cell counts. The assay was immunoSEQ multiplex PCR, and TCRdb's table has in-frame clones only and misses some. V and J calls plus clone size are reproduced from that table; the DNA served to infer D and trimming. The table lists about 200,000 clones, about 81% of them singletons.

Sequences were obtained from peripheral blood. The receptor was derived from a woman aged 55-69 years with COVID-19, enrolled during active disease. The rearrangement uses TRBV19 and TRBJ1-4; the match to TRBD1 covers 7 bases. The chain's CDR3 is CASSMSGQSNEKLFF. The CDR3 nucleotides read TGTGCCAGTAGTATGTCGGGACAGTCTAATGAAAAACTGTTTTTT.